This passage covers 25 T cell receptor beta chains from one sample sequenced in a study of blood T cell repertoires in COVID-19. Repertoires were generated with immunoSEQ multiplex PCR, while TCRdb's copy carries only in-frame clones and drops some. Of some 65,000 clones in the sample, 70% to 90% were seen once. The sequenced sample was peripheral blood. The origin of the receptors is a man aged 35 to 55 with COVID-19, enrolled during active disease.

The V call is TRBV2, the J call TRBJ2-1; D ambiguous. The germline V gene encodes CDR1 SNHLY and CDR2 FYNNEI. Trimming took 6 bases from V and 5 from J, leaving 11 bases between them. The CDR3 extends over 13 amino acids. The CDR3: CASRISRNNEQFF. The CDR3 nucleotides read TGTGCCAGCAGGATATCTAGAAACAATGAGCAGTTCTTC.

This sequence joins TRBV5-1 and TRBJ1-3; perhaps TRBD1 as D (5 bases). The CDR3 spans 14 residues. The V gene's germline CDR1 is SGHRS and CDR2 YFSETQ. V gave up 4 bases and J gave up 2 bases, with 10 bases separating them. Here the CDR3 DNA reads TGCGCCAGCAGCCAGGGTAATACTGGAAACACCATATATTTT. It yields the protein CASSQGNTGNTIYF.

The chain links TRBV5-1 to TRBJ2-7; tentative D call: TRBD2 (7 bases). The ends were cut back, 0 bases at V and 3 bases at J, with 22 bases in the middle. The CDR3 sequence is 18 residues long. The V gene's germline CDR1 is SGHRS and CDR2 YFSETQ. CDR3 sequence: CASSLEPAAAGARYEQYF. For the CDR3, the DNA is TGCGCCAGCAGCTTGGAGCCCGCCGCGGCGGGGGCCCGCTACGAGCAGTACTTC.

About this clone itself: Additional DNA sequences in this sample encode the identical CDR3. V and J are TRBV19 and TRBJ2-1, with D unresolved. Per germline, CDR1 LNHDA and CDR2 SQIVND (reference sequence). CDR3 length equals 14 residues. Deletions cut 3 bases from V and 0 bases from J, with 6 bases between. CDR3 region: CASSMTGSYNEQFF. CDR3 coding DNA: TGTGCCAGTAGTATGACTGGCTCCTACAATGAGCAGTTCTTC.

CDR3 loop: CASSFRTGGEQYF. For the CDR3, the DNA is TGTGCCAGCAGTTTCCGGACAGGCGGCGAGCAGTACTTC. The chain recombines TRBV28 with TRBJ2-7; 7 nucleotides match TRBD1. The V gene end was trimmed by 3 bases and the J gene end by 6 bases; junction bases not matched to a gene: 5. This CDR3 is built from 13 residues. The germline CDR1 and CDR2 sequences are MDHEN and SYDVKM. Full variable domain (rest looked up from reference TRBV28 and TRBJ2-7): DVKVTQSSRYLVKRTGEKVFLECVQDMDHENMFWYRQDPGLGLRLIYFSYDVKMKEKGDIPEGYSVSREKKERFSLILESASTNQTSMYLCASSFRTGGEQYFGPGTRLTVT.

The chain is built from TRBV2 and TRBJ2-1; unclear D gene. Per the germline V gene, CDR1 is SNHLY and CDR2 is FYNNEI. This CDR3 has 10 amino acids. Trimming took off 3 bases at V and 8 bases at J, with 2 bases between the two ends. The CDR3 protein is CASSDYEQFF. DNA for the CDR3: TGTGCCAGCAGTGACTATGAGCAGTTCTTC.

The rearrangement uses TRBV12-3 or TRBV12-4 and TRBJ2-5; no clear D. This CDR3 is built from 12 residues. The V gene lost 2 bases and the J gene lost 7 bases, with 8 bases spanning the gap. CDR3 amino acids: CASSLTSRTQYF. CDR3 coding DNA: TGTGCCAGCAGTTTAACGAGCCGGACCCAGTACTTC.

This chain connects TRBV19 to TRBJ1-3; TRBD1 matches at 10 bases. Germline V gives CDR1 LNHDA, CDR2 SQIVND (reference sequence). V trimming: 6 bases; J trimming: 4 bases; junction bases outside the gene matches: 12. This CDR3 has 17 residues. The CDR3 loop reads CASSTGRQGANGNTIYF. CDR3 sequence (DNA): TGTGCCAGTAGCACAGGGAGACAGGGGGCAAACGGAAACACCATATATTTT. Drawing the rest from reference TRBV19 and TRBJ1-3, the complete variable domain is DGGITQSPKYLFRKEGQNVTLSCEQNLNHDAMYWYRQDPGQGLRLIYYSQIVNDFQKGDIAEGYSVSREKKESFPLTVTSAQKNPTAFYLCASSTGRQGANGNTIYFGEGSWLTVV.

The rearrangement joins TRBV23-1 to TRBJ2-1; tentative D call: TRBD2 (5 bases). TRBV23-1 is labeled an ORF, and its function is uncertain. The V end lost 11 bases, the J end lost 9 bases, and 17 bases lay between the germline ends. The CDR3 spans 12 residues. The CDR3 DNA sequence: TGCGCCCCTCGGAGGCCAGACTTTGAGCAGTTCTTC. It encodes CAPRRPDFEQFF.

The chain uses TRBV11-3 and TRBJ2-3; the D gene is possibly TRBD1 (6 bases). The CDR3 is 16 residues long. Germline lookup yields CDR1 SGHNT and CDR2 YENEEA. Trimming took off 4 bases at V and 2 bases at J, with 16 bases between the two ends. The CDR3 DNA sequence: TGTGCCAGCAGCTCAGATAAACGGGACAACACAGATACGCAGTATTTT. This translates into CASSSDKRDNTDTQYF.

The chain is built from TRBV2 and TRBJ1-6; 8 positions match TRBD1. Germline lookup yields CDR1 SNHLY and CDR2 FYNNEI. V lost 6 bases, J lost 9 bases, and 7 bases stayed unmatched. The CDR3 is made up of 14 amino acids. The CDR3 DNA sequence: TGTGCCAGCAGGGTGGGACAGGCTCCTTCACCCCTCCACTTT. Its protein is CASRVGQAPSPLHF.

J is TRBJ1-4 and V is TRBV28; TRBD1 matches at 8 bases. In germline, CDR1 is MDHEN, CDR2 SYDVKM. J lost 4 bases, V lost 5 bases, and 9 bases had no gene match. This CDR3 has 16 amino acids. The CDR3 spells CASSHPRGRGNEKLFF. The CDR3 DNA is TGTGCCAGCAGTCATCCCAGGGGGCGAGGTAATGAAAAACTGTTTTTT.

The chain employs TRBV29-1 and TRBJ1-1, with 9 bases lining up with TRBD1. From germline, CDR1 is SQVTM and CDR2 ANQGSEA. J lost 1 base, V lost 5 bases, and 5 bases had no gene match. CDR3 size: 14 residues. CDR3 bases: TGCAGCGTTTACAGGGGGCGAGGGAACACTGAAGCTTTCTTT. As protein: CSVYRGRGNTEAFF.

This chain links TRBV6-1 with TRBJ1-1; no firm D call. Germline V gene data show CDR1 as MNHNS and CDR2 as SASEGT. Trimming shortened V by 2 bases and J by 1 base, and 11 bases separated the two germline ends. The length of the CDR3 is 15 residues. Written as DNA, the CDR3 is TGTGCCAGCAGTGAATTGAGGTTTGGGAACACTGAAGCTTTCTTT. Encoded protein: CASSELRFGNTEAFF.

The chain joins TRBV2 to TRBJ2-3; D gene ambiguous. CDR3 length: 14 residues. Germline CDR1 and CDR2: SNHLY and FYNNEI. Trimming shortened V by 5 bases and J by 3 bases, and 12 bases separated the two germline ends. The CDR3 DNA follows: TGTGCCAGCAGTTGGGCAGACGGTACAGATACGCAGTATTTT. Translated, it gives CASSWADGTDTQYF.

This chain links TRBV19 with TRBJ1-1; the match to TRBD1 covers 8 bases. The ends lost 6 bases at V and 3 bases at J; junction bases unmatched: 15. The length of the CDR3 is 17 residues. Looked up from germline, CDR1 is LNHDA and CDR2 is SQIVND (reference sequence). CDR3: CASRPGGSRFRDTEAFF. CDR3 nucleotides: TGTGCCAGTAGACCAGGGGGCTCCCGATTTAGAGACACTGAAGCTTTCTTT.

This sequence joins TRBV2 and TRBJ1-2, with D unresolved. The CDR3 loop spans 12 amino acids. With 5 bases removed from V and 8 bases from J, the gap between germline ends came to 12 bases. Per germline, CDR1 SNHLY and CDR2 FYNNEI. CDR3 in DNA: TGTGCCAGCAGTCCCGAGGAGGTCGGCTACACCTTC. Encoded protein: CASSPEEVGYTF. The whole variable domain, filled in from reference TRBV2 and TRBJ1-2, reads EPEVTQTPSHQVTQMGQEVILRCVPISNHLYFYWYRQILGQKVEFLVSFYNNEISEKSEIFDDQFSVERPDGSNFTLKIRSTKLEDSAMYFCASSPEEVGYTFGSGTRLTVV.

The genes are TRBV18 and TRBJ2-5; 12 bases match TRBD2. This CDR3 is built from 16 residues. J lost 2 bases, V lost 4 bases, and 5 bases had no gene match. The germline CDR1 and CDR2 sequences are KGHSH and LQKENI. The CDR3 DNA sequence: TGTGCCAGCTCACAGACTAGCGGGGGCCCTCAAGAGACCCAGTACTTC. It encodes CASSQTSGGPQETQYF.

The chain couples TRBV10-2 to TRBJ2-6; 9 bases are shared with TRBD2. Germline values: CDR1 WSHSY, CDR2 SAAADI. The CDR3 is made up of 16 amino acids. V was pared by 6 bases and J by 2 bases, with 5 bases of the junction left unmatched. The CDR3 reads CASSGLARPGANVLTF. CDR3 nucleotides: TGCGCCAGCAGCGGACTAGCGAGGCCTGGGGCCAACGTCCTGACTTTC.

The V call is TRBV3-1 (or the pseudogene TRBV3-2), the J call TRBJ2-5, with TRBD2 matching 7 bases. J was trimmed by 5 bases and V by 3 bases; bases with no gene match: 9. This CDR3 has 15 amino acids. CDR1 is LGHDT and CDR2 is YNNKEL in the germline V gene (reference sequence). CDR3 bases: TGTGCCAGCAGCCATATAGCGGGTGACCCCGAGACCCAGTACTTC. Amino acid sequence: CASSHIAGDPETQYF.

The CDR3 loop reads CASSPFGTQGAPRNYGYTF. The CDR3 DNA sequence: TGCGCCAGCAGTCCCTTTGGGACACAGGGGGCCCCCCGCAACTATGGCTACACCTTC. This chain links TRBV23-1 with TRBJ1-2; 9 bases are a match to TRBD1. TRBV23-1 is an ORF, with its function uncertain. CDR3 length equals 19 residues. J was trimmed by 2 bases and V by 4 bases; bases with no gene match: 17.

The chain employs TRBV4-1 and TRBJ2-7; 7 bases map to TRBD1. After removal of 3 bases from V and 2 bases from J, the junction contained 4 bases not matched to a gene. The CDR3 spans 14 residues. CDR1 MGHRA and CDR2 YSYEKL come from the germline V gene. CDR3 sequence (DNA): TGCGCCAGCAGCCATTACAGGGGCCCCTACGAGCAGTACTTC. This sequence encodes CASSHYRGPYEQYF.

The rearrangement links TRBV6-1 to TRBJ2-7, with a tentative D call TRBD1 (6 bases). CDR1 MNHNS and CDR2 SASEGT come from the germline V gene. The length of the CDR3 is 13 residues. The V gene lost 0 bases and the J gene lost 11 bases, with 14 bases spanning the gap. DNA for the CDR3: TGTGCCAGCAGTGAAGCAACAGGGAGTATGGAGTACTTC. This sequence encodes CASSEATGSMEYF.

This clone showed up just a few times. The chain carries TRBV19 and TRBJ1-1; 7 nucleotides line up with TRBD1. V lost 7 bases, J lost 2 bases, and 7 bases stayed unmatched. CDR1 and CDR2 from the germline V gene are LNHDA and SQIVND (reference sequence). The CDR3 extends over 14 amino acids. CDR3 sequence reads: CASTTGQTNTEAFF. The DNA of the CDR3 is TGTGCCAGTACCACGGGACAGACTAACACTGAAGCTTTCTTT. Filled out from reference TRBV19 and TRBJ1-1, the complete variable domain reads DGGITQSPKYLFRKEGQNVTLSCEQNLNHDAMYWYRQDPGQGLRLIYYSQIVNDFQKGDIAEGYSVSREKKESFPLTVTSAQKNPTAFYLCASTTGQTNTEAFFGQGTRLTVV.

V gene TRBV5-1 combines with J gene TRBJ1-1, with TRBD1 matching over 7 bases. The CDR3 loop spans 18 amino acids. CDR1 SGHRS and CDR2 YFSETQ come from the germline V gene. The trim removed 0 bases at V and 3 bases at J, leaving 14 bases unmatched. This chain's CDR3 is CASSLARTQGVRDTEAFF. Here the CDR3 DNA reads TGCGCCAGCAGCTTGGCCCGGACTCAGGGGGTCCGGGACACTGAAGCTTTCTTT.